What follows is one T cell receptor (beta chain) and its context. Its antigen is still unknown. The data originate from a study of CD8+CD57+ T cells in acquired aplastic anemia. The study's findings and limits: The number of CD8+ CDR3 sequences shared by patients and controls was approximately 28.

CDR3 and TCR beta VDJ profiling relied on a genomic DNA template. TCRdb reprocessed the reads via MiXCR and lists one record per CDR3 protein. The table has approximately 100,000 distinct CDR3 sequences, less than 75% seen once. In germline, CDR1 is LNHNV, CDR2 YYDKDF (reference sequence). The V and J ends lost 1 base and 7 bases respectively, with 8 bases between them. The CDR3 is 12 residues long. Those patients picked for sequencing had displayed CD8+CD57+ cell expansion on flow cytometry. Among the patients, none had received any therapy at the time of blood sampling. The TCR was taken from a human donor with aplastic anemia. The chain carries TRBV15 and TRBJ2-7, with D unclear. Material: sorted CD4+, CD8+, or CD8+CD57+ T cells (not recorded which) from PBMCs. Here the CDR3 DNA reads TGTGCCACCAGCAGAGCCGGTTTTGAGCAGTACTTC. Protein sequence: CATSRAGFEQYF.